This TCR beta chain was observed in a study of shared clonotypes between healthy human individuals. Study outcomes and limitations: As a rule, naive subsets had a larger estimated richness than memory subsets.

Researchers divided each subset's genomic DNA evenly across several immunoSEQ plates. Each PCR replicate from the sorted subsets contained around 0.2 ug DNA, which is about 30,000 T cell genomes. Clones were read by immunoSEQ multiplex PCR, and TCRdb kept only the in-frame ones, dropping some. The sample records approximately 1.1 million clones, 78% being singletons. For this clone: Its target is unknown.

CD45RA+ naive and CD45RA-negative memory subsets were separated from CD4+ cells. The CDR3 has 14 residues. CDR1 KGHSH and CDR2 LQKENI come from the germline V gene. Trimming removed 3 bases from V and 8 bases from J, with 13 bases in between. This receptor was identified in a man aged 18-30 years in good health. Some clones in this sample may be carry-over from other donors' samples. The sequencing sample was made of memory CD4+ T cells from PBMCs. As to subset: CD45RA-negative fraction. The chain couples TRBV18 to TRBJ1-4; D not resolved. The CDR3 loop reads CASSPSPWAEKLFF. CDR3 DNA sequence: TGTGCCAGCTCACCTAGCCCGTGGGCGGAAAAACTGTTTTTT.